This T cell receptor (beta chain) is drawn from a study of shared clonotypes between healthy human individuals. Study-wide points: It was anticipated that sequencing depth would influence how many clonotypes donors shared.

As to this clone: No antigen is known for it.

The length of the CDR3 is 15 residues. The germline V gene encodes CDR1 SGDLS and CDR2 YYNGEE. Trimming took 0 bases from V and 4 from J, leaving 8 bases between them. Sequencing used immunoSEQ multiplex PCR; TCRdb keeps in-frame clones, though not all of them. The sample has some 2,500,000 clones; more than 85% are singletons. The specimen was naive CD4+ T cells from PBMCs. Indicated subset: CD45RA+ positively selected. This clonotype was sampled from a man younger than 35 in good health. Some clones in this sample may be carry-over from other donors' samples. The rearrangement uses TRBV9 and TRBJ2-6, with no clear D. For the CDR3, the DNA is TGTGCCAGCAGCGTAGAATGGTCCGGGGCCAACGTCCTGACTTTC. Translation gives CASSVEWSGANVLTF.